Listed below are T cell receptor beta chains from one sample, sequenced in a study of T-cell memory formation after mild COVID-19. TCRdb itself ran the 5' RACE reads through MiXCR, one entry per CDR3 protein. The table records 350,000 to 500,000 distinct CDR3 sequences, over 15% of them present only once. What was sequenced was PBMCs or a T cell subset sorted from them (not recorded which). These receptors originate from a man aged 18 to 35 who had mild COVID-19 (a few samples of this study predate the infection). Cell type and time point are not known. Both conserved end residues are part of each CDR3. Fields, in order: clone size, J gene, V gene, D gene, CDR3 length, CDR3 protein, CDR3 DNA. A D gene is named only where the DNA matches it firmly. Clone size is shown for a subset of rows, as once, few, many or a class of expanded clone.

once,TRBJ1-2,TRBV7-9,TRBD1,15,CASSWTGERVSGYTF,TGTGCCAGCAGCTGGACAGGGGAGAGGGTTAGTGGCTACACCTTC
few,TRBJ2-1,TRBV24-1,-,16,CATSELRRGRYNEQFF,TGTGCCACCAGTGAATTACGGCGGGGACGATACAATGAGCAGTTCTTC
few,TRBJ1-1,TRBV28,-,13,CASRVPLNTEAFF,TGTGCCAGTCGAGTCCCTCTGAACACTGAAGCTTTCTTT
-,TRBJ2-1,TRBV5-6,TRBD2,18,CASSLGLAGESSYNEQFF,TGTGCCAGCAGCTTGGGACTAGCGGGGGAGAGCTCCTACAATGAGCAGTTCTTC
few,TRBJ2-1,TRBV4-2,TRBD2,14,CASSQDLRLAGANF,TGTGCCAGCAGCCAAGATCTGCGACTAGCGGGGGCCAACTTC
-,TRBJ2-3,TRBV6-5,-,17,CASSYSSARAKTDTQYF,TGTGCCAGCAGTTACTCCTCGGCCCGCGCGAAGACAGATACGCAGTATTTT
-,TRBJ1-3,TRBV20-1,TRBD1,15,CSARDRGFSGNTIYF,TGCAGTGCGAGGGACAGGGGATTCTCTGGAAACACCATATATTTT
-,TRBJ2-7,TRBV2,-,14,CASRAGPGTYEQYF,TGTGCCAGCAGGGCGGGACCAGGGACCTACGAGCAGTACTTC
-,TRBJ2-3,TRBV6-2/TRBV6-3,-,16,CASSLTGLRRTDTQYF,TGTGCCAGCAGTTTAACAGGGTTGAGACGAACAGATACGCAGTATTTT
few,TRBJ1-6,TRBV4-1,-,17,CASSQEVAGLNNSPLHF,TGCGCCAGCAGCCAAGAAGTGGCAGGCCTGAATAATTCACCCCTCCACTTT
-,TRBJ2-2,TRBV6-1,-,15,CASSEIGTNTGELFF,TGTGCCAGCAGTGAGATAGGGACGAACACCGGGGAGCTGTTTTTT